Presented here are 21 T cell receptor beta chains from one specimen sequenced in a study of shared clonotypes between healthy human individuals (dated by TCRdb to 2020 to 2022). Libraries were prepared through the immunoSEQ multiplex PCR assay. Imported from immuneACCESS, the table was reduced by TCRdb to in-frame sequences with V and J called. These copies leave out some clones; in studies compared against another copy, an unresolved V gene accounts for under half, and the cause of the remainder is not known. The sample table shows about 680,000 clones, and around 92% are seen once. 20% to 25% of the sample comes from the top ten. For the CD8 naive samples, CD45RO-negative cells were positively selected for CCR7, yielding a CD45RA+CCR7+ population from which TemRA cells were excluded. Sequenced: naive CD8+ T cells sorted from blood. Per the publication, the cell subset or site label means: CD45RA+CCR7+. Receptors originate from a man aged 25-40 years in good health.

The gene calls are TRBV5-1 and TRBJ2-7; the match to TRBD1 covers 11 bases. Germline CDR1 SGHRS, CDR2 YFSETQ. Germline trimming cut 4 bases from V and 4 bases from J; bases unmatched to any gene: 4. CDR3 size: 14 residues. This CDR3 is CASSQDRGQYEQYF. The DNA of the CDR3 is TGCGCCAGCAGCCAGGACAGGGGGCAATACGAGCAGTACTTC.

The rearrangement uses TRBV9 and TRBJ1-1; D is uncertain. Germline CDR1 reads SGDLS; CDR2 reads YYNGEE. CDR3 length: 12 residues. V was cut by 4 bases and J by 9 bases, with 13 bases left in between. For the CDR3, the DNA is TGTGCCAGCAGCTCCGGCCTAACGAAAGCTTTCTTT. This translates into CASSSGLTKAFF.

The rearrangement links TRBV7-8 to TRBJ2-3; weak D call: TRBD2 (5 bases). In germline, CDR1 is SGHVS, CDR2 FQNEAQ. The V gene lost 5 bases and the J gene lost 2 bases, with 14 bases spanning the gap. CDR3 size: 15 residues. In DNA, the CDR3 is TGTGCCAGCAGCGCCCCGGGATTTCCCACAGATACGCAGTATTTT. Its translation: CASSAPGFPTDTQYF.

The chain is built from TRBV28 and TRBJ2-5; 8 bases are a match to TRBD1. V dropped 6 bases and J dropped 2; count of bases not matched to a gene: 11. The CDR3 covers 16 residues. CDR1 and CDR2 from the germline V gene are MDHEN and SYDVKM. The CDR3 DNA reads TGTGCCAGCAGCCTCCGGTACAGGGGGGATCAAGAGACCCAGTACTTC. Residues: CASSLRYRGDQETQYF.

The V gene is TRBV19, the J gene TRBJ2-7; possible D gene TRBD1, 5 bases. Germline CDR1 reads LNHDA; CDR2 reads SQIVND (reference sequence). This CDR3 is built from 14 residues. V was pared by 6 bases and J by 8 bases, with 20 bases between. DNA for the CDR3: TGTGCCAGTAGCCCATGGGAACAGGAAAAGAAGCAGTACTTC. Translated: CASSPWEQEKKQYF. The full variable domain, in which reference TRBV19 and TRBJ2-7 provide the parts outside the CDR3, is DGGITQSPKYLFRKEGQNVTLSCEQNLNHDAMYWYRQDPGQGLRLIYYSQIVNDFQKGDIAEGYSVSREKKESFPLTVTSAQKNPTAFYLCASSPWEQEKKQYFGPGTRLTVT.

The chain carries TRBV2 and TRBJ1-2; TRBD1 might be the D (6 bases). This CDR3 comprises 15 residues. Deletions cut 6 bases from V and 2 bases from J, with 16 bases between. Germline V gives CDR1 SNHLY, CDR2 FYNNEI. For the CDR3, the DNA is TGTGCCAGCAGACACACCGGGACATTAAACTATGGCTACACCTTC. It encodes CASRHTGTLNYGYTF.

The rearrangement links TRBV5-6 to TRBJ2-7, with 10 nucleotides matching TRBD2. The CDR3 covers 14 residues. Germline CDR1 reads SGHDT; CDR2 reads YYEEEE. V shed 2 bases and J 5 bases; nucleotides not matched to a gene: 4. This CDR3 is CASSLLAGPHEQYF. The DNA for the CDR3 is TGTGCCAGCAGCTTACTAGCGGGACCCCACGAGCAGTACTTC.

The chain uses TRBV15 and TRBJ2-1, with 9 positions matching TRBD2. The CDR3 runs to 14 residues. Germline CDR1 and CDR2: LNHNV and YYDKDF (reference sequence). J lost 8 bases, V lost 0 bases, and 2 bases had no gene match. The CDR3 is CATSRDSGSYEQFF. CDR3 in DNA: TGTGCCACCAGCAGAGATAGCGGGAGCTATGAGCAGTTCTTC.

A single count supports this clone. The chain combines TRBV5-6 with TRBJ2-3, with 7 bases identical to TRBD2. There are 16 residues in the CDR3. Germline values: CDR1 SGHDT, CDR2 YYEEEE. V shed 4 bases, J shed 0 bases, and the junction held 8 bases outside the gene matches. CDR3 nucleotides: TGTGCCAGCAGCGGGGGGGAGGTCCCTAGCACAGATACGCAGTATTTT. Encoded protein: CASSGGEVPSTDTQYF. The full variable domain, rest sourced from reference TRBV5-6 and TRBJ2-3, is DAGVTQSPTHLIKTRGQQVTLRCSPKSGHDTVSWYQQALGQGPQFIFQYYEEEERQRGNFPDRFSGHQFPNYSSELNVNALLLGDSALYLCASSGGEVPSTDTQYFGPGTRLTVL.

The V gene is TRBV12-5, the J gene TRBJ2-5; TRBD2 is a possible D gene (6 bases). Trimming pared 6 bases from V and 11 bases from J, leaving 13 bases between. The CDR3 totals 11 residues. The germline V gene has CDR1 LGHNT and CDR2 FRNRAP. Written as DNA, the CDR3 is TGTGCTAGTGGGACAAGGGAGGATCAGTACTTC. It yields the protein CASGTREDQYF.

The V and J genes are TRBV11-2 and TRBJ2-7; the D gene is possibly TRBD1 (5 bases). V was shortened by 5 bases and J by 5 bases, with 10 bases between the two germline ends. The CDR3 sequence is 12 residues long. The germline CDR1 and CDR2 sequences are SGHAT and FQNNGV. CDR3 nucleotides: TGTGCCAGCAGCCCCGGACACCACGAGCAGTACTTC. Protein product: CASSPGHHEQYF.

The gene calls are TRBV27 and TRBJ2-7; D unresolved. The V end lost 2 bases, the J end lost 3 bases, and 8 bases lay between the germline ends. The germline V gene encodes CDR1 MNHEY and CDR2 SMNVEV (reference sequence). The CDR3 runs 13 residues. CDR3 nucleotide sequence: TGTGCCAGCAGTTTACGGCCCCTCTACGAGCAGTACTTC. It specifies CASSLRPLYEQYF.

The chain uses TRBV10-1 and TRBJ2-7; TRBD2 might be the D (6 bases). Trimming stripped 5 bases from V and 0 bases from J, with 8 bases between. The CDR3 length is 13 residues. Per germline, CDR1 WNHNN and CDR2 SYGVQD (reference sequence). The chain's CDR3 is CASSLAASYEQYF. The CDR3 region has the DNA TGCGCCAGCAGTTTAGCGGCCTCCTACGAGCAGTACTTC.

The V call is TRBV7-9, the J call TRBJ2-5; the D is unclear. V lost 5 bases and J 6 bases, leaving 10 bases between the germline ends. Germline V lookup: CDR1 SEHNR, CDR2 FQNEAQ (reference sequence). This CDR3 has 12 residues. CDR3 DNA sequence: TGTGCCAGCAGCATACCTGGCAAGACCCAGTACTTC. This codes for CASSIPGKTQYF.

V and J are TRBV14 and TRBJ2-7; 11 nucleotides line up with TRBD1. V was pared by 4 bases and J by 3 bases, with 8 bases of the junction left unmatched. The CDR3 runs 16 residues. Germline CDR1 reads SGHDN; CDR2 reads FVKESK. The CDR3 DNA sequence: TGTGCCAGCAGCCCGCTCCCGGGACAGGGGGTCTACGAGCAGTACTTC. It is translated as CASSPLPGQGVYEQYF.

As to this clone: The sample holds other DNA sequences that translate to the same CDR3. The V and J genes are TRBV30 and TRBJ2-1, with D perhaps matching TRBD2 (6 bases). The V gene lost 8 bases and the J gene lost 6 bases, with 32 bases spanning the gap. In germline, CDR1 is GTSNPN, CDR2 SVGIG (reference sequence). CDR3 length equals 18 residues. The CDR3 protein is CATTQTGRRLAPFNEQFF. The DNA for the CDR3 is TGTGCCACAACCCAAACAGGACGCAGGCTAGCGCCTTTCAATGAGCAGTTCTTC.

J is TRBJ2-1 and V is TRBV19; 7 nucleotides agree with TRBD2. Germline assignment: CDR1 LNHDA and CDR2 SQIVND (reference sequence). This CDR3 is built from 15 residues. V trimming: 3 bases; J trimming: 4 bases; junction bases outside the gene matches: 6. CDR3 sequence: CASSILGRSYNEQFF. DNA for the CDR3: TGTGCCAGTAGTATTCTCGGGAGGAGTTACAATGAGCAGTTCTTC.

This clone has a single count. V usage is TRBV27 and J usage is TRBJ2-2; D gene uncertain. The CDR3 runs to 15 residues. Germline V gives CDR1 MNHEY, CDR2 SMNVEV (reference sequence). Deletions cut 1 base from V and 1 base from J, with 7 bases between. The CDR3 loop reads CASSLYWQNTGELFF. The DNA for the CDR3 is TGTGCCAGCAGTTTATATTGGCAGAACACCGGGGAGCTGTTTTTT.

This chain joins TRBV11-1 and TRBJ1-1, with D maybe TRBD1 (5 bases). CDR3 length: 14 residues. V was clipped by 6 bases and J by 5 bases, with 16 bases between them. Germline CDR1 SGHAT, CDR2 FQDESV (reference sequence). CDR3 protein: CASSSGLGVTEAFF. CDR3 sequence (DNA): TGTGCCAGCAGTTCAGGGCTCGGAGTAACTGAAGCTTTCTTT.

The chain's CDR3 is CASSLLASGSPEQYF. The DNA of the CDR3 is TGTGCCAGCAGCTTATTGGCTAGCGGGAGTCCCGAGCAGTACTTC. The rearrangement joins TRBV7-9 to TRBJ2-7, with 10 bases aligning to TRBD2. After removal of 2 bases from V and 6 bases from J, the junction contained 7 bases not matched to a gene. CDR3 size: 15 residues. CDR1 is SEHNR, CDR2 FQNEAQ, per germline (reference sequence).

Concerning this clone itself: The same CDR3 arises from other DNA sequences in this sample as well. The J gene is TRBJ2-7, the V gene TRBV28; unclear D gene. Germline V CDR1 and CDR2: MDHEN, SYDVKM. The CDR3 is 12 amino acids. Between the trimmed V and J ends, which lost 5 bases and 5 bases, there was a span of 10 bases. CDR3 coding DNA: TGTGCCAGCAGTCCCGGTCCGGACGAGCAGTACTTC. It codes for CASSPGPDEQYF.